A selection of T cell receptor beta chains follows, all from one sample in a study of control samples from healthy donors and cancer patients. The protocol was immunoSEQ multiplex PCR, while the TCRdb copy is restricted to in-frame clones and leaves out a portion. This table has fewer than 200,000 clones, roughly 95% appearing once. Sequencing was done on a sample of blood. The source of these receptors is a woman aged 55-70 years in good health. Each CDR3 is given with its conserved first and last residue. D genes are given only for firm matches. Size tells how often a clone was seen (once, few, many) or the class of an expanded clone, and some rows leave it out.

d_call	v_call	clone_size	j_call	cdr3_aa	cdr3_nt
NA	TRBV5-8	NA	TRBJ1-4	CASRHDRWVAEKLFF	TGTGCCAGCAGACACGACCGTTGGGTCGCTGAAAAACTGTTTTTT
TRBD2	TRBV3-1/TRBV3-2	NA	TRBJ2-1	CASSQASGGSYNEQFF	TGTGCCAGCAGCCAAGCTAGCGGGGGATCCTACAATGAGCAGTTCTTC
TRBD1	TRBV6-5	NA	TRBJ1-1	CASRPQQGANTEAFF	TGTGCCAGCAGACCCCAACAGGGGGCGAACACTGAAGCTTTCTTT
TRBD1	TRBV5-5	NA	TRBJ1-5	CASSLVVGTGIHQPQHF	TGTGCCAGCAGCTTGGTCGTTGGGACAGGGATCCATCAGCCCCAGCATTTT
TRBD1	TRBV18	NA	TRBJ1-1	CASSPGTGGGTEAFF	TGTGCCAGCTCACCAGGGACAGGGGGAGGGACTGAAGCTTTCTTT
NA	TRBV2	NA	TRBJ2-5	CASSEGFGLQETQYF	TGTGCCAGCAGTGAAGGGTTTGGTCTCCAAGAGACCCAGTACTTC
NA	TRBV6-5	NA	TRBJ1-2	CASSPARDNYGYTF	TGTGCCAGCAGTCCTGCGAGGGATAACTATGGCTACACCTTC
TRBD1	TRBV9	NA	TRBJ2-1	CASSGLVQGAGAEQFF	TGTGCCAGCAGCGGCCTTGTTCAGGGGGCTGGGGCTGAGCAGTTCTTC
TRBD2	TRBV7-9	few	TRBJ2-7	CASSSPSGGDEQYF	TGTGCCAGCAGCTCCCCTAGCGGGGGGGACGAGCAGTACTTC
TRBD1	TRBV7-9	NA	TRBJ1-2	CASSLGQSYGYTF	TGTGCCAGCAGCTTGGGACAGAGCTATGGCTACACCTTC
NA	TRBV2	NA	TRBJ2-7	CASSENPRPTYEQYF	TGTGCCAGCAGTGAAAATCCGAGACCTACCTACGAGCAGTACTTC
TRBD2	TRBV7-2	NA	TRBJ2-5	CASSLIGTSGQETQYF	TGTGCCAGCAGCTTAATTGGGACTAGCGGTCAAGAGACCCAGTACTTC
TRBD1	TRBV7-2	NA	TRBJ1-1	CASSRRGDRNLRVAFF	TGTGCCAGCAGCCGCAGAGGGGACAGGAATTTGAGGGTAGCTTTCTTT
NA	TRBV11-2	NA	TRBJ2-5	CASSLGIERASETQYF	TGTGCCAGCAGCTTAGGAATTGAGCGGGCCTCGGAGACCCAGTACTTC
NA	TRBV4-3	NA	TRBJ1-4	CASSRGGVGVLGKLFF	TGCGCCAGCAGCCGGGGCGGGGTAGGGGTTTTAGGAAAACTGTTTTTT
TRBD1	TRBV12-5	NA	TRBJ1-3	CASGLATDRGAGNTIYF	TGTGCTAGTGGTTTGGCCACGGACAGGGGGGCTGGAAACACCATATATTTT
NA	TRBV2	NA	TRBJ1-4	CASRRNIIQNEKLFF	TGTGCCAGCAGACGAAACATAATTCAAAATGAAAAACTGTTTTTT
NA	TRBV7-2	NA	TRBJ1-1	CASSLVPRNTEAFF	TGTGCCAGCAGCTTAGTACCCAGGAACACTGAAGCTTTCTTT
NA	TRBV12-3/TRBV12-4	NA	TRBJ2-7	CASMEGTRPEQYF	TGTGCCAGCATGGAAGGGACCCGGCCAGAACAGTACTTC
NA	TRBV7-9	few	TRBJ1-4	CASSLRSKGATNEKLFF	TGTGCCAGCAGCTTACGGTCAAAAGGCGCAACTAATGAAAAACTGTTTTTT
NA	TRBV3-1/TRBV3-2	NA	TRBJ2-1	CASSLQGLEYNEQFF	TGTGCCAGCAGCCTCCAGGGTCTGGAGTATAATGAGCAGTTCTTC
NA	TRBV5-1	NA	TRBJ2-1	CASRKEGGGGNEQFF	TGCGCCAGCAGGAAGGAGGGGGGCGGAGGCAATGAGCAGTTCTTC
NA	TRBV18	NA	TRBJ1-1	CASSPPRASNTEAFF	TGTGCCAGCTCACCACCGCGCGCCTCAAACACTGAAGCTTTCTTT
TRBD1	TRBV25-1	NA	TRBJ1-1	CASTWGQGNTEAFF	TGTGCCAGCACATGGGGACAGGGCAACACTGAAGCTTTCTTT
TRBD1	TRBV19	NA	TRBJ1-3	CASSILQGTGNTIYF	TGTGCCAGTAGTATTCTACAGGGGACTGGAAACACCATATATTTT
TRBD1	TRBV4-1	NA	TRBJ2-5	CASSPSGQGQETQYF	TGCGCCAGCAGCCCCAGTGGACAGGGACAAGAGACCCAGTACTTC
NA	TRBV27	NA	TRBJ1-2	CASRQKWSGVAQANYGYTF	TGTGCCAGCAGACAAAAATGGTCGGGGGTGGCCCAAGCTAACTATGGCTACACCTTC
NA	TRBV5-8	NA	TRBJ1-2	CASSPGRIYGYTF	TGTGCCAGCAGCCCTGGCAGAATCTATGGCTACACCTTC
NA	TRBV29-1	NA	TRBJ1-1	CSVEVGGTTEAFF	TGCAGCGTTGAGGTTGGGGGAACCACTGAAGCTTTCTTT
TRBD1	TRBV7-8	few	TRBJ1-5	CASSHGTGGNQPQHF	TGTGCCAGCAGCCACGGGACAGGGGGAAATCAGCCCCAGCATTTT
NA	TRBV7-2	NA	TRBJ1-2	CASSLSLSQGAFGYTF	TGTGCCAGCAGCCTATCTTTGTCTCAAGGGGCTTTTGGCTACACCTTC
NA	TRBV29-1	NA	TRBJ2-3	CSVEDQQVGTDTQYF	TGCAGCGTTGAGGATCAGCAGGTTGGCACAGATACGCAGTATTTT
TRBD1	TRBV7-3	NA	TRBJ1-2	CASSPGQGAYGYTF	TGTGCCAGCAGCCCCGGACAGGGGGCCTATGGCTACACCTTC
NA	TRBV6-5	NA	TRBJ2-7	CASTSLYEQYF	TGTGCCAGCACCAGTCTATACGAGCAGTACTTC
TRBD2	TRBV18	NA	TRBJ2-1	CASSPSSGGEYEQFF	TGTGCCAGCTCACCATCAAGCGGGGGGGAATATGAGCAGTTCTTC
NA	TRBV3-1/TRBV3-2	NA	TRBJ2-3	CASSQDFSDTQYF	TGTGCCAGCAGCCAAGATTTTTCAGATACGCAGTATTTT
NA	TRBV6-5	NA	TRBJ1-2	CASSSTQRGYTF	TGTGCCAGCAGCTCCACCCAGCGCGGCTACACCTTC
NA	TRBV18	NA	TRBJ1-5	CASALNGRGSNQPQHF	TGTGCCAGCGCCCTGAACGGCCGGGGTAGCAATCAGCCCCAGCATTTT
TRBD2	TRBV7-2	NA	TRBJ2-6	CASSFLGGAGANVLTF	TGTGCCAGCAGCTTTCTCGGGGGGGCGGGGGCCAACGTCCTGACTTTC
TRBD2	TRBV7-2	NA	TRBJ2-3	CASSLVLAGAPGQDTQYF	TGTGCCAGCAGCTTAGTTCTAGCGGGGGCCCCGGGGCAAGATACGCAGTATTTT
NA	TRBV7-8	once	TRBJ2-1	CASSRDRWDNEQFF	TGTGCCAGCAGCCGAGATAGATGGGACAATGAGCAGTTCTTC
NA	TRBV12-3/TRBV12-4	NA	TRBJ2-7	CASSELYRDEQYF	TGTGCCAGCAGTGAACTATACAGGGACGAGCAGTACTTC